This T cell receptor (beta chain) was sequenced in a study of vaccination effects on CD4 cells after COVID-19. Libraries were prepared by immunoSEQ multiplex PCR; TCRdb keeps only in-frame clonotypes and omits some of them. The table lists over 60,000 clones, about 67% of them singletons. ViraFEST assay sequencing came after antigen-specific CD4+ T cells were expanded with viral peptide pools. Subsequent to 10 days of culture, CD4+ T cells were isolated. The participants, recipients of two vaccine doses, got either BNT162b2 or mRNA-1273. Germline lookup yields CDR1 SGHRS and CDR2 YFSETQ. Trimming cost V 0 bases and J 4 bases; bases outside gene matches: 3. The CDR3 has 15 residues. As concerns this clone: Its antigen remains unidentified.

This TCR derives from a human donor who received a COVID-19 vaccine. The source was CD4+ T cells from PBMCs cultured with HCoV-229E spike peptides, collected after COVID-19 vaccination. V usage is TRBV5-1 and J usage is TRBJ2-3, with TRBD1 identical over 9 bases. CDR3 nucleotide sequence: TGCGCCAGCAGCTTGGCCGGGACAGGGTCAGATACGCAGTATTTT. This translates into CASSLAGTGSDTQYF.